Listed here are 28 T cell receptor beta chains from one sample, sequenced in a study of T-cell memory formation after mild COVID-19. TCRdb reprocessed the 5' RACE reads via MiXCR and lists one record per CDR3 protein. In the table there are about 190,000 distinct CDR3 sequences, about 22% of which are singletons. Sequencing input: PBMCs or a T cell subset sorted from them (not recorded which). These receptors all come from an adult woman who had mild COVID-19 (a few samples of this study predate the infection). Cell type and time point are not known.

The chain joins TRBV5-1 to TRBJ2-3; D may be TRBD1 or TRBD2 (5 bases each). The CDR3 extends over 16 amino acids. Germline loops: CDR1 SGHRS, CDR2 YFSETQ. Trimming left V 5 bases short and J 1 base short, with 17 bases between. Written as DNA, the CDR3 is TGCGCCAGCAGTGAAACCGGGGCAGGAGGCACAGATACGCAGTATTTT. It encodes CASSETGAGGTDTQYF.

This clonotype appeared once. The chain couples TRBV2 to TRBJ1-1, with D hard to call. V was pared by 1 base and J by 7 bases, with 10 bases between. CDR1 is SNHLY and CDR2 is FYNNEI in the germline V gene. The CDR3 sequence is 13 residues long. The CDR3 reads CASSEGLIYEAFF. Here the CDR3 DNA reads TGTGCCAGCAGTGAAGGTTTGATCTATGAAGCTTTCTTT.

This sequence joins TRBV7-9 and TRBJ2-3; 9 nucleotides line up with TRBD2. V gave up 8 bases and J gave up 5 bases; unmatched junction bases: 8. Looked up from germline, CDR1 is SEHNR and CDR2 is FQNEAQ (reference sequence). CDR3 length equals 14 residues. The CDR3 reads CASGRLAVRDTQYF. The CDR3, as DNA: TGTGCCAGCGGCAGACTAGCGGTTCGAGATACGCAGTATTTT.

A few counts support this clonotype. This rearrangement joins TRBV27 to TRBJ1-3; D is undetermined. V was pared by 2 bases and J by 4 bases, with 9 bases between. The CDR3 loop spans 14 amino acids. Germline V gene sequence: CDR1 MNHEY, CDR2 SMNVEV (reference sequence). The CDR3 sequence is CASSLGGDGNTIYF. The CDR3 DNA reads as TGTGCCAGCAGTTTAGGCGGTGACGGAAACACCATATATTTT.

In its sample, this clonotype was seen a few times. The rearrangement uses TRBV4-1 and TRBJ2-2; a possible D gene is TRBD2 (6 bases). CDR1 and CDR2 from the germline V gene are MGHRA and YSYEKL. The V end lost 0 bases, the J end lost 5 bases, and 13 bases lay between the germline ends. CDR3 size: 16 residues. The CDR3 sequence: CASSQEPGEVTGELFF. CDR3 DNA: TGCGCCAGCAGCCAAGAACCGGGGGAGGTTACCGGGGAGCTGTTTTTT.

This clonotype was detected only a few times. The CDR3 sequence: CASSQSTTGDTGELFF. CDR3 nucleotide sequence: TGCGCCAGCAGTCAATCGACGACAGGTGACACCGGGGAGCTGTTTTTT. V gene TRBV23-1 combines with J gene TRBJ2-2; D perhaps matches TRBD1 (6 bases). TRBV23-1 has ORF status, its function being uncertain. This CDR3 is 16 amino acids long. V lost 0 bases to trimming and J lost 3 bases, with 11 bases between them.

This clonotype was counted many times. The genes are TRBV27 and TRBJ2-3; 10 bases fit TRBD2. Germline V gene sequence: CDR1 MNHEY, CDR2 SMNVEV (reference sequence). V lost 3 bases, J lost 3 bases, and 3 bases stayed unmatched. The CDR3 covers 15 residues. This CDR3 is CASSLASGGTDTQYF. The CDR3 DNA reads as TGTGCCAGCAGTTTGGCTAGCGGGGGAACAGATACGCAGTATTTT.

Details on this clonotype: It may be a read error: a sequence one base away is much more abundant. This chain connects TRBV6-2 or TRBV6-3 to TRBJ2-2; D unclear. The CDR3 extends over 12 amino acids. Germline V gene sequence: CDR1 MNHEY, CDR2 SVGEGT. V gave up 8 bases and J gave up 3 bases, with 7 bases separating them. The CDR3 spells CASGRDTGELFF. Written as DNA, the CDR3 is TGTGCCAGCGGACGGGACACCGGGGAGCTGTTTTTT.

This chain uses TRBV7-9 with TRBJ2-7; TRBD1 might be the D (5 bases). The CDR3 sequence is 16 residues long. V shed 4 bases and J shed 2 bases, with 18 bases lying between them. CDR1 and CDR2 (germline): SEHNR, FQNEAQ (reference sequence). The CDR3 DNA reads TGTGCCAGCAGCTCAGGGATCCTTCTTGAAACCTACGAGCAGTACTTC. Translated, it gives CASSSGILLETYEQYF.

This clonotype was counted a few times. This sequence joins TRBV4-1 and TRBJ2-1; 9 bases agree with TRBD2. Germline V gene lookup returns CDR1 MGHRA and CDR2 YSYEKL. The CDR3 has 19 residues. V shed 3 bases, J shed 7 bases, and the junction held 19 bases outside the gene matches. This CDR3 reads CASSQPGLAGGLAANEQFF. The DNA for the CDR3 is TGCGCCAGCAGCCAGCCCGGGCTCGCGGGGGGACTAGCTGCGAATGAGCAGTTCTTC.

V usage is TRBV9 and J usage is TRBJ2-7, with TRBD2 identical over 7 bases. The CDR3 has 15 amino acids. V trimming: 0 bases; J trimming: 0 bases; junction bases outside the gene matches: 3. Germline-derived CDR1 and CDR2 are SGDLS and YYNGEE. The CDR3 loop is CASSVAGGSSYEQYF. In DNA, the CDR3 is TGTGCCAGCAGCGTAGCTGGCGGGAGCTCCTACGAGCAGTACTTC. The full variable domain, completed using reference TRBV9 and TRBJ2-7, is DSGVTQTPKHLITATGQRVTLRCSPRSGDLSVYWYQQSLDQGLQFLIQYYNGEERAKGNILERFSAQQFPDLHSELNLSSLELGDSALYFCASSVAGGSSYEQYFGPGTRLTVT.

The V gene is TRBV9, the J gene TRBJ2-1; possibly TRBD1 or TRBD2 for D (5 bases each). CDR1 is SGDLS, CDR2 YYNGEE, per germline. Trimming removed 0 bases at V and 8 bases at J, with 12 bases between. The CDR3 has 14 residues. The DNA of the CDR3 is TGTGCCAGCAGCGTAGCATCAGGGACGCATGAGCAGTTCTTC. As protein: CASSVASGTHEQFF.

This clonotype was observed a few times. The CDR3 loop reads CASSKGLGNRGRDVDVQYEQYF. DNA for the CDR3: TGTGCCAGCAGCAAAGGGTTGGGAAACAGGGGGCGCGATGTCGACGTTCAGTACGAGCAGTACTTC. The chain combines TRBV21-1 with TRBJ2-7; the table's D call TRBD1 went unverified against the DNA. TRBV21-1 is a pseudogene. The CDR3 consists of 22 residues.

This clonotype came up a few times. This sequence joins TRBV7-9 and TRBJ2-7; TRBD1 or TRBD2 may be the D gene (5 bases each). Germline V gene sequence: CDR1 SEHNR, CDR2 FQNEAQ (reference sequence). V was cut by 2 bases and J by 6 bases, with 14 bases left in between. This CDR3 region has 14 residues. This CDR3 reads CASSLHGAVGEQYF. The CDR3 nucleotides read TGTGCCAGCAGCTTACACGGGGCGGTAGGCGAGCAGTACTTC.

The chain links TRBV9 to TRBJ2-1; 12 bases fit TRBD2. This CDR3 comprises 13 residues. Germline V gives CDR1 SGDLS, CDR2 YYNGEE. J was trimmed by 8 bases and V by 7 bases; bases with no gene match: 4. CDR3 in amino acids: CASSSGGVDEQFF. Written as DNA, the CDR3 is TGTGCCAGCTCTAGCGGGGGGGTGGATGAGCAGTTCTTC. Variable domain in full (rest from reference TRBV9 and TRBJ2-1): DSGVTQTPKHLITATGQRVTLRCSPRSGDLSVYWYQQSLDQGLQFLIQYYNGEERAKGNILERFSAQQFPDLHSELNLSSLELGDSALYFCASSSGGVDEQFFGPGTRLTVL.

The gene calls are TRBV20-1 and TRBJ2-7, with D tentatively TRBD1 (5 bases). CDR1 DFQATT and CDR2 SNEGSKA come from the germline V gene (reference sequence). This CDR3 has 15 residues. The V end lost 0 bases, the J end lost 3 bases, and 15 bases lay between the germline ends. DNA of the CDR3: TGCAGTGCTAGAGACTGGTCAGGGAAGAACTACGAGCAGTACTTC. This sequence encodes CSARDWSGKNYEQYF.

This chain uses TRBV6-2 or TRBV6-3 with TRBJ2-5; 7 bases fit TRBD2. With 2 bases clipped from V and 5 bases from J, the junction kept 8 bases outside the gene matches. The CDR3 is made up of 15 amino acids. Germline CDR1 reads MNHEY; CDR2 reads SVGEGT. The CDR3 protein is CASSYGTTMSETQYF. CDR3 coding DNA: TGTGCCAGCAGTTACGGGACTACGATGAGCGAGACCCAGTACTTC.

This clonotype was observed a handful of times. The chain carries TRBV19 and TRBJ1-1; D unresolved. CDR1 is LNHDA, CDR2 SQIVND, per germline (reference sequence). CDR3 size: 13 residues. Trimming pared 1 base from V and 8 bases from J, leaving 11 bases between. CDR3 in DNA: TGTGCCAGTAGTATAGGGGCGACACTGGAAGCTTTCTTT. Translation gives CASSIGATLEAFF.

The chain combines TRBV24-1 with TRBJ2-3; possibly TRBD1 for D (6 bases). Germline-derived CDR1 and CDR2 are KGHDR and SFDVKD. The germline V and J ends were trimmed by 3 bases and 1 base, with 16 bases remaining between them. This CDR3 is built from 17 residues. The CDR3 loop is CATSDGVRGSGTDTQYF. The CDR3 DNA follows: TGTGCCACCAGTGATGGAGTCAGGGGCTCGGGCACAGATACGCAGTATTTT.

CDR3 sequence reads: CASSPLLGLVVSGSTDTQYF. The CDR3 bases are TGTGCCAGCAGTCCCCTACTCGGACTAGTGGTGTCGGGGAGCACAGATACGCAGTATTTT. This chain uses TRBV6-1 with TRBJ2-3, with 7 bases matching TRBD2. Trimming at V came to 5 bases and at J to 0 bases, leaving 20 bases not matched to a gene. Germline values: CDR1 MNHNS, CDR2 SASEGT. The CDR3 runs 20 residues.

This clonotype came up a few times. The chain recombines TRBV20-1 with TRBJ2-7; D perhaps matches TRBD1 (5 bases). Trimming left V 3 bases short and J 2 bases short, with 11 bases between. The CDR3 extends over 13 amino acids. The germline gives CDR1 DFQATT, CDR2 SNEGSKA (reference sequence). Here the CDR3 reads CSASPGRTYEQYF. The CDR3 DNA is TGCAGTGCTAGTCCAGGGCGGACCTACGAGCAGTACTTC.

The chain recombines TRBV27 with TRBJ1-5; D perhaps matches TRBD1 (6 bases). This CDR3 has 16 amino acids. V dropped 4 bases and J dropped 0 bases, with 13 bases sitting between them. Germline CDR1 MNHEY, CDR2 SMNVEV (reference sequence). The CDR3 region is CASSSYTGISNQPQHF. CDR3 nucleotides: TGTGCCAGCAGTTCATATACAGGGATTAGCAATCAGCCCCAGCATTTT.

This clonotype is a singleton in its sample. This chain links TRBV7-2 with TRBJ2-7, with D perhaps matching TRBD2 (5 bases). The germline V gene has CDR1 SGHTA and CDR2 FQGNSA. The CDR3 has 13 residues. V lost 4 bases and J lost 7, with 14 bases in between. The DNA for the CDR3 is TGTGCCAGCAGCTCGCGTCGGGGAAGTGAGCAGTACGTC. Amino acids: CASSSRRGSEQYV.

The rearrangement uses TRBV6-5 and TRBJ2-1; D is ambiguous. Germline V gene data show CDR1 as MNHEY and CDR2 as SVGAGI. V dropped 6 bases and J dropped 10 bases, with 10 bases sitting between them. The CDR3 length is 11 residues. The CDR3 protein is CASRSSGEQFF. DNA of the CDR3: TGTGCCAGCAGATCTTCCGGCGAGCAGTTCTTC.

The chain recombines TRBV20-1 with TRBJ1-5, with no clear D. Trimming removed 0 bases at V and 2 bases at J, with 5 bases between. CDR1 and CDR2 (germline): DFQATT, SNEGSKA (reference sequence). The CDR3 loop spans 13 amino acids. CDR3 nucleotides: TGCAGTGCTAGAGATTCGGGCAATCAGCCCCAGCATTTT. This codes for CSARDSGNQPQHF.

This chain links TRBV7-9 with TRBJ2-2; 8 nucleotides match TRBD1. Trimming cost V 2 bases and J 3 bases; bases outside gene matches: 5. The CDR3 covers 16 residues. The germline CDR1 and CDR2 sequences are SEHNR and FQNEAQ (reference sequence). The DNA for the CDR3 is TGTGCCAGCAGCTTACTGGGACAGGTGTACACCGGGGAGCTGTTTTTT. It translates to CASSLLGQVYTGELFF.

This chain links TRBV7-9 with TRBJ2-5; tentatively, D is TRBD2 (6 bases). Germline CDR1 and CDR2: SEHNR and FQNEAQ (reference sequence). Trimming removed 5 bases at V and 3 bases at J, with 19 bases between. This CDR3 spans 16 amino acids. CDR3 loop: CASSLASTRWEETQYF. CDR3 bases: TGTGCCAGCAGCCTCGCCTCGACTAGATGGGAAGAGACCCAGTACTTC.

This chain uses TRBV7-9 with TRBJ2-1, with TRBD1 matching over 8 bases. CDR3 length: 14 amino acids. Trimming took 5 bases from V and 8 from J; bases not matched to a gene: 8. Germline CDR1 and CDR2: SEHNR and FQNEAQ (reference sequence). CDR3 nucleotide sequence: TGTGCCAGCAGCGTCGTGACAGGGGTCGATGAGCAGTTCTTC. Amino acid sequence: CASSVVTGVDEQFF. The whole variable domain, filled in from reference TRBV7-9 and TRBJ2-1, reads DTGVSQNPRHKITKRGQNVTFRCDPISEHNRLYWYRQTLGQGPEFLTYFQNEAQLEKSRLLSDRFSAERPKGSFSTLEIQRTEQGDSAMYLCASSVVTGVDEQFFGPGTRLTVL.